The 30 T cell receptor beta chains in this list originate from one sample, sequenced in a study of OX40 agonist ivuxolimab in advanced cancers. Assay: immunoSEQ multiplex PCR; the TCRdb copy retains only in-frame clones and omits some. The data show 85,000 to 90,000 clones, with around 85% seen just once and 0.22% held by the top ten. Sequenced material: CD4+ or CD8+ T cells sorted from blood, taken in a trial of the OX40 agonist ivuxolimab. The receptors come from an adult with an advanced solid tumor such as melanoma, head and neck, liver or kidney cancer.

This clone appeared a few times. The chain recombines TRBV5-1 with TRBJ1-3; 7 bases line up with TRBD1. V gave up 0 bases and J gave up 2 bases; unmatched junction bases: 5. This CDR3 is built from 16 residues. Germline V lookup: CDR1 SGHRS, CDR2 YFSETQ. The CDR3 loop reads CASSLGTGATGNTIYF. The CDR3 DNA follows: TGCGCCAGCAGCTTGGGTACAGGGGCTACTGGAAACACCATATATTTT.

The V gene is TRBV5-6, the J gene TRBJ2-2, with D tentatively TRBD1 or TRBD2 (5 bases each). V dropped 5 bases and J dropped 3 bases, with 11 bases sitting between them. The CDR3 has 14 amino acids. Germline assignment: CDR1 SGHDT and CDR2 YYEEEE. CDR3 loop: CASSGGPHTGELFF. The CDR3 DNA follows: TGTGCCAGCAGTGGGGGACCCCACACCGGGGAGCTGTTTTTT.

The chain carries TRBV9 and TRBJ2-1; possible D gene TRBD2, 6 bases. CDR1 is SGDLS, CDR2 YYNGEE, per germline. This CDR3 contains 16 residues. The V end was cut by 0 bases, the J end by 7 bases, with 17 bases between. The CDR3 DNA is TGTGCCAGCAGCGTAGCTTCGACAGCGGGCAGAAATGAGCAGTTCTTC. Translating gives CASSVASTAGRNEQFF.

The gene calls are TRBV7-8 and TRBJ2-1, with D possibly TRBD2 on 6 matching bases. The V gene lost 5 bases and the J gene lost 9 bases, with 23 bases spanning the gap. The CDR3 is 16 residues long. CDR1 is SGHVS and CDR2 is FQNEAQ in the germline V gene. CDR3 sequence: CASSEFAGIIYGEQFF. The CDR3, as DNA: TGTGCCAGCAGCGAGTTTGCGGGAATAATCTACGGTGAGCAGTTCTTC.

This clone was detected only a few times. The J gene is TRBJ2-2, the V gene TRBV19; D unclear. Per the germline V gene, CDR1 is LNHDA and CDR2 is SQIVND (reference sequence). There are 16 residues in the CDR3. V was pared by 2 bases and J by 1 base, with 11 bases between. CDR3 sequence: CASSIMSRMNTGELFF. The CDR3, as DNA: TGTGCCAGTAGTATAATGTCCAGAATGAACACCGGGGAGCTGTTTTTT. Full variable domain (missing parts from reference TRBV19 and TRBJ2-2): DGGITQSPKYLFRKEGQNVTLSCEQNLNHDAMYWYRQDPGQGLRLIYYSQIVNDFQKGDIAEGYSVSREKKESFPLTVTSAQKNPTAFYLCASSIMSRMNTGELFFGEGSRLTVL.

This chain joins TRBV5-1 and TRBJ1-6, with D unresolved. CDR3 length: 15 residues. Germline V gene lookup returns CDR1 SGHRS and CDR2 YFSETQ. The V end was cut by 0 bases, the J end by 5 bases, with 9 bases between. The CDR3 DNA is TGCGCCAGCAGCTTGGCGGACCAGAATAATTCACCCCTCCACTTT. Translating gives CASSLADQNNSPLHF.

This chain connects TRBV5-5 to TRBJ2-7; 9 bases match TRBD1. The V segment lost 4 bases and the J segment 7 bases; nucleotides outside the gene matches: 9. Germline CDR1 is SGHKS and CDR2 is YYEKEE (reference sequence). The CDR3 loop spans 14 amino acids. The CDR3 nucleotides read TGTGCCAGCAGCAGCATCGGGACAGGGCCTGAGCAGTACGTC. Its protein product is CASSSIGTGPEQYV.

The genes are TRBV5-5 and TRBJ1-5, with D hard to call. Germline V gene data show CDR1 as SGHKS and CDR2 as YYEKEE (reference sequence). The CDR3 is 17 residues long. Trimming took off 0 bases at V and 0 bases at J, with 13 bases between the two ends. As DNA, the CDR3 is TGTGCCAGCAGCTTGGTTCTGTCGGGATATAGCAATCAGCCCCAGCATTTT. It encodes CASSLVLSGYSNQPQHF.

This rearrangement joins TRBV6-5 to TRBJ1-1; D may be TRBD1 (6 bases). The CDR3 is 13 residues long. Germline assignment: CDR1 MNHEY and CDR2 SVGAGI. Trimming took 10 bases from V and 4 from J, leaving 16 bases between them. CDR3 region: CAIKQGIITEAFF. The CDR3 nucleotides are TGTGCCATCAAACAGGGAATAATCACTGAAGCTTTCTTT.

This clone was seen only once. The CDR3: CASSNLRGSEQFF. The DNA for the CDR3 is TGTGCCAGCAGTAACCTTCGGGGGTCTGAGCAGTTCTTC. The chain employs TRBV28 and TRBJ2-1, with a tentative D call TRBD2 (6 bases). This CDR3 has 13 residues. Germline CDR1 and CDR2: MDHEN and SYDVKM. V lost 5 bases and J lost 9, with 14 bases in between.

The chain joins TRBV21-1 to TRBJ2-3. TRBV21-1 is designated a pseudogene. The CDR3 covers 12 residues. The CDR3 nucleotides are TGTGCCAGCAGCAAAGCCACAGATACGCAGTATTTT. Translated: CASSKATDTQYF.

The V and J genes are TRBV7-9 and TRBJ2-5; D possibly corresponds to TRBD2 (5 bases). In germline, CDR1 is SEHNR, CDR2 FQNEAQ (reference sequence). This CDR3 contains 13 residues. The V and J ends lost 8 bases and 4 bases respectively, with 14 bases between them. CDR3 DNA: TGTGCCAGCGGGGAGACACGGACAGAGACCCAGTACTTC. This translates into CASGETRTETQYF.

This clone was detected only once. The chain recombines TRBV6-1 with TRBJ2-3; 8 bases are a match to TRBD2. Germline CDR1 MNHNS, CDR2 SASEGT. The V segment lost 0 bases and the J segment 2 bases; nucleotides outside the gene matches: 7. CDR3 length: 17 residues. The CDR3 DNA reads as TGTGCCAGCAGTGAAGCGCGCGAGCGGGGGCCCACAGATACGCAGTATTTT. Translating gives CASSEARERGPTDTQYF.

The CDR3 DNA follows: TGTGCCAGCAGTAAGCCGGGACTAGCGTCCTACGAGCAGTACTTC. This gives the protein CASSKPGLASYEQYF. The chain is built from TRBV6-6 and TRBJ2-7, with TRBD2 matching over 10 bases. The CDR3 consists of 15 residues. With 5 bases clipped from V and 1 base from J, the junction kept 5 bases outside the gene matches. The V gene's germline CDR1 is MNHNY and CDR2 SVGAGI (reference sequence).

The chain employs TRBV4-2 and TRBJ2-3; 7 bases fit TRBD1. Germline V gives CDR1 LGHNA, CDR2 YNFKEQ. V shed 0 bases, J shed 6 bases, and the junction held 3 bases outside the gene matches. This CDR3 comprises 14 residues. The CDR3 is CASSQEGGGDTQYF. As DNA, the CDR3 is TGTGCCAGCAGCCAAGAAGGGGGCGGGGATACGCAGTATTTT.

The chain links TRBV29-1 to TRBJ2-7; 11 positions match TRBD1. Trimming took 6 bases from V and 7 from J; bases not matched to a gene: 2. This CDR3 contains 11 residues. CDR1 is SQVTM, CDR2 ANQGSEA, per germline. The CDR3 sequence: CSVGTGGEQYV. The CDR3 nucleotides read TGCAGCGTAGGGACAGGGGGGGAGCAGTACGTC.

The rearrangement uses TRBV5-6 and TRBJ2-5; TRBD2 agrees at 8 bases. Germline V lookup: CDR1 SGHDT, CDR2 YYEEEE. The CDR3 loop spans 16 amino acids. V was clipped by 1 base and J by 5 bases; unmatched bases: 10. The CDR3 sequence is CASSLRTGGLRETQYF. The CDR3 DNA sequence: TGTGCCAGCAGCTTGAGGACGGGGGGGCTGAGGGAGACCCAGTACTTC.

The CDR3 nucleotides read TGCGCCAGCAGCCAAGGACGTAACGTGGGCGGGGAGCTGTTTTTT. Its translation: CASSQGRNVGGELFF. The chain recombines TRBV4-1 with TRBJ2-2; D ambiguous. CDR3 length: 15 residues. Germline CDR1 MGHRA, CDR2 YSYEKL. V was shortened by 1 base and J by 7 bases, with 13 bases between the two germline ends.

The V gene is TRBV19, the J gene TRBJ1-5, with unresolved D. The CDR3 spans 13 residues. Germline V lookup: CDR1 LNHDA, CDR2 SQIVND (reference sequence). The V end lost 5 bases, the J end lost 2 bases, and 7 bases lay between the germline ends. The CDR3 DNA reads as TGTGCCAGTAGTCTCCTCGGCAATCAGCCCCAGCATTTT. Translating it yields CASSLLGNQPQHF.

This clone is a singleton in its sample. The rearrangement uses TRBV5-1 and TRBJ2-7; D remains unclear. V lost 0 bases, J lost 6 bases, and 13 bases lay in between. This CDR3 is 14 amino acids long. Germline values: CDR1 SGHRS, CDR2 YFSETQ. The CDR3 DNA reads as TGCGCCAGCAGCTTGGGCCACGAGGCAGGCGAGCAGTACTTC. Its translation: CASSLGHEAGEQYF.

CDR3 residues: CASSLGTSWGDEQFF. Here the CDR3 DNA reads TGCGCCAGCAGCTTGGGGACTAGCTGGGGAGATGAGCAGTTCTTC. This chain joins TRBV5-1 and TRBJ2-1; TRBD2 agrees at 8 bases. The CDR3 runs 15 residues. Germline V gives CDR1 SGHRS, CDR2 YFSETQ. Trimming cost V 0 bases and J 8 bases; bases outside gene matches: 7.

J is TRBJ1-5 and V is TRBV11-2; D uncertain. Germline assignment: CDR1 SGHAT and CDR2 FQNNGV. The CDR3 contains 13 residues. V shed 1 base and J shed 4 bases, with 5 bases lying between them. The CDR3: CASSLGPNQPQHF. The CDR3 region has the DNA TGTGCCAGCAGCTTAGGCCCAAATCAGCCCCAGCATTTT.

The V call is TRBV28, the J call TRBJ2-7; D unresolved. The V and J ends lost 2 bases and 2 bases respectively, with 10 bases between them. CDR3 size: 14 residues. Germline loops: CDR1 MDHEN, CDR2 SYDVKM. The CDR3 loop is CASSLASPPYEQYV. The DNA for the CDR3 is TGTGCCAGCAGTTTAGCTAGTCCTCCCTACGAGCAGTACGTC.

This clone was observed a few times. The gene calls are TRBV19 and TRBJ1-6; D gene ambiguous. There are 13 residues in the CDR3. Looked up from germline, CDR1 is LNHDA and CDR2 is SQIVND (reference sequence). V was shortened by 4 bases and J by 10 bases, with 11 bases between the two germline ends. The CDR3 sequence: CASSRELISPLHF. The CDR3 DNA sequence: TGTGCCAGTAGTAGAGAATTGATCTCACCCCTCCACTTT.

This clone was observed a single time. The chain couples TRBV19 to TRBJ2-2, with 7 nucleotides matching TRBD1. CDR1 is LNHDA, CDR2 SQIVND, per germline (reference sequence). Unmatched junction bases numbered 7, after V lost 6 bases and J lost 6 bases. This CDR3 comprises 14 residues. In DNA, the CDR3 is TGTGCCAGTAGGCCATTCGGGACAGCCGGGGAGCTGTTTTTT. The encoded protein is CASRPFGTAGELFF.

The rearrangement links TRBV30 to TRBJ1-5; D unclear. Germline V gene sequence: CDR1 GTSNPN, CDR2 SVGIG (reference sequence). V was shortened by 1 base and J by 3 bases, with 7 bases between the two germline ends. The CDR3 contains 13 residues. CDR3 residues: CAWSERANQPQHF. Written as DNA, the CDR3 is TGTGCCTGGAGTGAAAGGGCCAATCAGCCCCAGCATTTT.

This chain joins TRBV10-3 and TRBJ2-1; D is possibly TRBD2 (5 bases). V lost 0 bases to trimming and J lost 7 bases, with 16 bases between them. In germline, CDR1 is ENHRY, CDR2 SYGVKD. The CDR3 consists of 16 residues. CDR3 loop: CAISESWVGRGNEQFF. In DNA form, the CDR3 reads TGTGCCATCAGTGAGTCGTGGGTAGGGCGAGGGAATGAGCAGTTCTTC.

This clone was picked up a small number of times. V and J are TRBV4-2 and TRBJ2-3; 14 bases are a match to TRBD2. V was clipped by 4 bases and J by 4 bases; unmatched bases: 7. This CDR3 region has 17 residues. CDR1 is LGHNA, CDR2 YNFKEQ, per germline. In nucleotides, the CDR3 is TGTGCCAGCAGCCCCCGACTAGCGGGAGGGGTGCCAGATACGCAGTATTTT. Its protein product is CASSPRLAGGVPDTQYF.

In DNA, the CDR3 is TGTGCCAGCAGTTACGGACAGAGGATGAACACTGAAGCTTTCTTT. Amino acid sequence: CASSYGQRMNTEAFF. The chain joins TRBV6-5 to TRBJ1-1, with D maybe TRBD1 (6 bases). The CDR3 consists of 15 residues. V dropped 2 bases and J dropped 0 bases, with 10 bases sitting between them. Germline V gene sequence: CDR1 MNHEY, CDR2 SVGAGI.

The J gene is TRBJ2-1, the V gene TRBV11-2; TRBD1 matches 8 bases. Unmatched junction bases numbered 6, after V lost 1 base and J lost 4 bases. Germline CDR1 is SGHAT and CDR2 is FQNNGV. This CDR3 is 16 amino acids long. The CDR3 nucleotides are TGTGCCAGCAGCTTAGTAGGCAGGGGGCAGTACAATGAGCAGTTCTTC. It specifies CASSLVGRGQYNEQFF.